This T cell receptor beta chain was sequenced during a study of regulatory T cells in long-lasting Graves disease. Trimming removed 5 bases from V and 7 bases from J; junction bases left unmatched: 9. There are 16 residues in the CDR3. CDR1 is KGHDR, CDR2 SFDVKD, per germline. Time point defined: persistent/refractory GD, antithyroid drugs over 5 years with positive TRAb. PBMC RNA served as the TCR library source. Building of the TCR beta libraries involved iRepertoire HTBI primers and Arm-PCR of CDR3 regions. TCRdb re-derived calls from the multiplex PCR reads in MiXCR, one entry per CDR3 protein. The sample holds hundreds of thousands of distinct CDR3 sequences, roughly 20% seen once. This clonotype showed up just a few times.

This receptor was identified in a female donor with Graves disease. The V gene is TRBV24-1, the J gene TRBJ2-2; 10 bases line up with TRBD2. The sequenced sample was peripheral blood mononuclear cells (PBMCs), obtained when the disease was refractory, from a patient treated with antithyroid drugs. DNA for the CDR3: TGTGCCACCAGTGGTAAAGCGGGAGGGCCAGTCGGGGAGCTGTTTTTT. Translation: CATSGKAGGPVGELFF.